These 21 T cell receptor beta chains were sequenced from one sample in a study of blood T cell repertoires in COVID-19. The data were produced by immunoSEQ multiplex PCR, yet TCRdb's version contains in-frame clones alone and is incomplete. This table has approximately 230,000 clones, around 89% appearing once. Sequencing was done on a sample of PBMCs or T cells enriched from blood (not recorded which). All receptors come from a woman in her twenties or thirties who had recovered from COVID-19.

The V gene is TRBV15, the J gene TRBJ1-1, with a possible D match to TRBD1 (5 bases). Germline assignment: CDR1 LNHNV and CDR2 YYDKDF (reference sequence). V was trimmed by 1 base and J by 5 bases, leaving 11 bases between them. This CDR3 spans 14 amino acids. CDR3 coding DNA: TGTGCCACCAGCAGAGCCAGGGCCGGGACTGAAGCTTTCTTT. Amino acid sequence: CATSRARAGTEAFF.

The chain uses TRBV6-5 and TRBJ1-1; D gene uncertain. V shed 8 bases and J shed 1 base, with 11 bases lying between them. This CDR3 comprises 13 residues. The germline V gene encodes CDR1 MNHEY and CDR2 SVGAGI. The CDR3 sequence: CASGVLRNTEAFF. The CDR3 DNA reads as TGTGCCAGCGGAGTTCTCCGGAACACTGAAGCTTTCTTT.

The chain recombines TRBV11-2 with TRBJ1-4; tentatively, D is TRBD1 (5 bases). The CDR3 loop spans 14 amino acids. Germline CDR1 and CDR2: SGHAT and FQNNGV. The V end was cut by 5 bases, the J end by 8 bases, with 15 bases between. The CDR3 loop reads CASSHRAKGEKLFF. Written as DNA, the CDR3 is TGTGCCAGCAGCCATCGGGCCAAGGGGGAAAAACTGTTTTTT.

The V call is TRBV5-1, the J call TRBJ1-3; the D gene is possibly TRBD1 (6 bases). There are 16 residues in the CDR3. V shed 4 bases and J shed 0 bases, with 14 bases lying between them. The germline V gene has CDR1 SGHRS and CDR2 YFSETQ. For the CDR3, the DNA is TGCGCCAGCAGCCCGGACCTGGACAGCTCTGGAAACACCATATATTTT. As protein: CASSPDLDSSGNTIYF.

V usage is TRBV11-2 and J usage is TRBJ2-7, with TRBD2 matching 8 bases. The CDR3 length is 15 residues. The germline V gene encodes CDR1 SGHAT and CDR2 FQNNGV. V was pared by 5 bases and J by 2 bases, with 8 bases of the junction left unmatched. The CDR3 sequence: CASSREAGEAYEQYF. CDR3 nucleotides: TGTGCCAGCAGCAGAGAAGCGGGAGAGGCCTACGAGCAGTACTTC.

This clone was seen ten or more times. The chain employs TRBV4-2 and TRBJ2-7; possibly TRBD1 for D (6 bases). Germline values: CDR1 LGHNA, CDR2 YNFKEQ. Trimming left V 3 bases short and J 3 bases short, with 15 bases between. The length of the CDR3 is 15 residues. CDR3 in DNA: TGTGCCAGCAGCCATAAGGGACAAGATGACTACGAGCAGTACTTC. Translated: CASSHKGQDDYEQYF.

The genes are TRBV4-1 and TRBJ1-2, with 9 bases aligning to TRBD1. The germline CDR1 and CDR2 sequences are MGHRA and YSYEKL. Trimming at V came to 4 bases and at J to 6 bases, leaving 15 bases not matched to a gene. CDR3 length equals 17 residues. CDR3 bases: TGCGCCAGCAGCCTCCAGTGGGGACAGGGAGGAGTTGATGGCTACACCTTC. Its protein is CASSLQWGQGGVDGYTF.

The chain carries TRBV4-1 and TRBJ2-7; 10 bases fit TRBD2. V lost 5 bases to trimming and J lost 3 bases; unmatched junction nucleotides: 7. Germline-derived CDR1 and CDR2 are MGHRA and YSYEKL. The CDR3 runs to 15 residues. CDR3 DNA sequence: TGCGCCAGCAGCTCTACTAGCGGGGTGTACTACGAGCAGTACTTC. It encodes CASSSTSGVYYEQYF.

The V call is TRBV28, the J call TRBJ2-6; D remains unclear. Germline-derived CDR1 and CDR2 are MDHEN and SYDVKM. Trimming stripped 6 bases from V and 0 bases from J, with 6 bases between. The CDR3 totals 14 residues. The CDR3 sequence is CASSYHSGANVLTF. DNA for the CDR3: TGTGCCAGCAGCTACCACTCTGGGGCCAACGTCCTGACTTTC.

The chain carries TRBV30 and TRBJ1-2, with D unresolved. CDR1 GTSNPN and CDR2 SVGIG come from the germline V gene (reference sequence). The CDR3 contains 10 residues. The V end was cut by 1 base, the J end by 7 bases, with 4 bases between. As DNA, the CDR3 is TGTGCCTGGAGTGCCCGTGGCTACACCTTC. This gives the protein CAWSARGYTF.

The CDR3 reads CASSPRLAGGPYNEQFF. The DNA for the CDR3 is TGTGCCAGCAGTCCCCGACTAGCGGGAGGGCCCTACAATGAGCAGTTCTTC. This sequence joins TRBV28 and TRBJ2-1; TRBD2 matches 14 bases. Germline V gene sequence: CDR1 MDHEN, CDR2 SYDVKM. This CDR3 comprises 17 residues. After removal of 5 bases from V and 2 bases from J, the junction contained 5 bases not matched to a gene.

The chain combines TRBV7-3 with TRBJ2-3, with 10 bases lining up with TRBD2. Per the germline V gene, CDR1 is SGHTA and CDR2 is FQGTGA. V trimming: 4 bases; J trimming: 0 bases; junction bases outside the gene matches: 4. This CDR3 spans 16 amino acids. This chain's CDR3 is CASSYGLAVSTDTQYF. CDR3 sequence (DNA): TGTGCCAGCAGCTATGGACTAGCGGTGAGCACAGATACGCAGTATTTT.

The chain is built from TRBV9 and TRBJ2-7, with 7 bases identical to TRBD1. The length of the CDR3 is 14 residues. V trimming: 1 base; J trimming: 2 bases; junction bases outside the gene matches: 3. Germline V gene data show CDR1 as SGDLS and CDR2 as YYNGEE. CDR3 loop: CASSVQGDPYEQYF. CDR3 in DNA: TGTGCCAGCAGCGTACAGGGGGACCCCTACGAGCAGTACTTC.

The chain couples TRBV5-1 to TRBJ2-6; weak D call: TRBD1 (5 bases). The V and J ends lost 4 bases and 4 bases respectively, with 15 bases between them. The germline V gene encodes CDR1 SGHRS and CDR2 YFSETQ. The CDR3 has 16 amino acids. The CDR3 loop reads CASSGTGTPGANVLTF. CDR3 bases: TGCGCCAGCAGCGGCACAGGTACCCCCGGGGCCAACGTCCTGACTTTC.

The genes are TRBV28 and TRBJ2-7; tentatively, D is TRBD1 (6 bases). This CDR3 has 13 amino acids. The germline V gene encodes CDR1 MDHEN and CDR2 SYDVKM. V was trimmed by 9 bases and J by 1 base, leaving 13 bases between them. The CDR3 region has the DNA TGTGCCAGTAGACAGGCCGCATCCTACGAGCAGTACTTC. It specifies CASRQAASYEQYF. The complete variable domain, with remaining parts taken from reference TRBV28 and TRBJ2-7, reads DVKVTQSSRYLVKRTGEKVFLECVQDMDHENMFWYRQDPGLGLRLIYFSYDVKMKEKGDIPEGYSVSREKKERFSLILESASTNQTSMYLCASRQAASYEQYFGPGTRLTVT.

This clone was detected only once. The V call is TRBV2, the J call TRBJ1-1, with 10 nucleotides matching TRBD1. This CDR3 has 16 amino acids. Trimming removed 5 bases from V and 11 bases from J; junction bases left unmatched: 17. Germline values: CDR1 SNHLY, CDR2 FYNNEI. The CDR3 spells CASSPIAGQGLVSAFF. The CDR3 nucleotides read TGTGCCAGCAGTCCTATTGCGGGACAGGGGCTGGTATCTGCTTTCTTT.

This clone was seen a single time. The gene calls are TRBV6-2 or TRBV6-3 and TRBJ1-2; 7 bases align to TRBD1. After removal of 6 bases from V and 0 bases from J, the junction contained 13 bases not matched to a gene. The CDR3 runs to 17 residues. CDR1 and CDR2 (germline): MNHEY, SVGEGT. CDR3 in amino acids: CASSPPNRGSANYGYTF. CDR3 nucleotide sequence: TGTGCCAGCAGCCCTCCTAACAGGGGCAGCGCTAACTATGGCTACACCTTC.

This clone occurred once. V gene TRBV6-5 combines with J gene TRBJ2-7, with D tentatively TRBD1 (5 bases). The CDR3 length is 15 residues. The germline V gene encodes CDR1 MNHEY and CDR2 SVGAGI. V was cut by 2 bases and J by 3 bases, with 14 bases left in between. The CDR3 region is CASSYQRGRNYEQYF. CDR3 bases: TGTGCCAGCAGTTACCAAAGGGGCCGAAACTACGAGCAGTACTTC.

The rearrangement uses TRBV11-2 and TRBJ1-2; no clear D. From germline, CDR1 is SGHAT and CDR2 FQNNGV. The CDR3 sequence is 13 residues long. Trimming removed 1 base from V and 7 bases from J, with 10 bases in between. CDR3 protein: CASSLAEASGYTF. DNA for the CDR3: TGTGCCAGCAGCTTAGCAGAAGCGAGTGGCTACACCTTC.

This rearrangement joins TRBV11-2 to TRBJ2-1; 9 nucleotides line up with TRBD2. The CDR3 length is 13 residues. V lost 5 bases and J lost 6; bases outside the gene matches: 2. CDR1 and CDR2 from the germline V gene are SGHAT and FQNNGV. This CDR3 is CASSRLAVNEQFF. CDR3 DNA sequence: TGTGCCAGCAGCCGACTAGCGGTCAATGAGCAGTTCTTC.

CDR3 nucleotides: TGTGCCATCAGTGAGTCGACAGGGGCGGACACTGAAGCTTTCTTT. Its translation: CAISESTGADTEAFF. The chain links TRBV10-3 to TRBJ1-1; the match to TRBD1 covers 8 bases. Looked up from germline, CDR1 is ENHRY and CDR2 is SYGVKD. J gave up 3 bases and V 0 bases, and 3 bases lay outside the gene matches. The CDR3 covers 15 residues.